The 30 T cell receptor beta chains below were found in one sample sequenced in a study of identical twins. One entry per CDR3 protein, called by TCRdb with MiXCR from the 5' RACE reads. This sample has around 470,000 distinct CDR3 sequences, with approximately 15% found just once. These same data were also listed under a study on yellow fever vaccine responses in identical twins.

Sequencing used CD4+ T cells sorted from blood. The receptors shown here come from a woman between 18 and 30 years old in good health.

The chain couples TRBV30 to TRBJ2-2; 7 bases agree with TRBD2. V dropped 3 bases and J dropped 0; count of bases not matched to a gene: 1. Germline CDR1 and CDR2: GTSNPN and SVGIG (reference sequence). The length of the CDR3 is 14 residues. The CDR3 loop is CAWRLAANTGELFF. CDR3 in DNA: TGTGCCTGGAGGCTAGCGGCGAACACCGGGGAGCTGTTTTTT.

This clonotype was seen a few times. This sequence joins TRBV2 and TRBJ2-7; a weak D match, TRBD2 (5 bases). The V end was cut by 7 bases, the J end by 2 bases, with 15 bases between. The germline V gene encodes CDR1 SNHLY and CDR2 FYNNEI. This CDR3 spans 14 amino acids. The CDR3 coding sequence is TGTGCCAGCACCCTTCTACTAGGGCCCTACGAGCAGTACTTC. Translating it yields CASTLLLGPYEQYF.

The sample holds a few counts of this clonotype. Written as DNA, the CDR3 is TGCAGTGCTAGACAGGGGACCTCCGAGCAGTACTTC. This gives the protein CSARQGTSEQYF. This rearrangement joins TRBV20-1 to TRBJ2-7, with D possibly being TRBD1 (6 bases). The CDR3 spans 12 residues. The V end was cut by 2 bases, the J end by 6 bases, with 11 bases between. CDR1 and CDR2 from the germline V gene are DFQATT and SNEGSKA (reference sequence).

V and J are TRBV29-1 and TRBJ2-7; no reliable D call. V lost 4 bases and J 6 bases, leaving 16 bases between the germline ends. The CDR3 spans 13 residues. Per germline, CDR1 SQVTM and CDR2 ANQGSEA. This chain's CDR3 is CSVATGIGVEQYF. CDR3 nucleotides: TGCAGCGTTGCTACTGGGATTGGTGTCGAGCAGTACTTC.

The gene calls are TRBV7-2 and TRBJ2-7; possible D gene TRBD2, 6 bases. Trimming removed 3 bases at V and 6 bases at J, with 21 bases between. Per germline, CDR1 SGHTA and CDR2 FQGNSA. This CDR3 comprises 16 residues. The CDR3 DNA is TGTGCCAGCAGCTTTCCCCCGACCCTCGCGGGGCGCGAGCAGTACTTC. Protein sequence: CASSFPPTLAGREQYF.

This sequence joins TRBV7-3 and TRBJ2-3; maybe TRBD1 (6 bases). Trimming cost V 1 base and J 3 bases, with 11 bases left between them. Germline V gives CDR1 SGHTA, CDR2 FQGTGA. This CDR3 comprises 15 residues. CDR3 amino acids: CASSLSFQGTDTQYF. The CDR3 DNA follows: TGTGCCAGCAGCTTAAGCTTTCAGGGGACAGATACGCAGTATTTT. The variable domain in full, completed from reference TRBV7-3 and TRBJ2-3, reads GAGVSQTPSNKVTEKGKYVELRCDPISGHTALYWYRQSLGQGPEFLIYFQGTGAADDSGLPNDRFFAVRPEGSVSTLKIQRTERGDSAVYLCASSLSFQGTDTQYFGPGTRLTVL.

This clonotype has only a few counts. The chain is built from TRBV14 and TRBJ2-2, with D perhaps matching TRBD2 (6 bases). The CDR3 spans 17 residues. Germline values: CDR1 SGHDN, CDR2 FVKESK. Trimming removed 0 bases from V and 7 bases from J, with 18 bases in between. CDR3 protein: CASSQDRRGRSGGELFF. DNA for the CDR3: TGTGCCAGCAGCCAAGATAGGCGGGGTCGGAGTGGCGGGGAGCTGTTTTTT.

J is TRBJ2-7 and V is TRBV5-1; the D gene is possibly TRBD1 (6 bases). The germline V gene has CDR1 SGHRS and CDR2 YFSETQ. This CDR3 region has 14 residues. The V gene lost 4 bases and the J gene lost 3 bases, with 14 bases spanning the gap. CDR3 coding DNA: TGCGCCAGCAGCCTACAGGGACAAATCTACGAGCAGTACTTC. It translates to CASSLQGQIYEQYF.

This clonotype was recorded at least ten times. The rearrangement uses TRBV29-1 and TRBJ2-7; D unclear. CDR3 length equals 14 residues. Germline V gene sequence: CDR1 SQVTM, CDR2 ANQGSEA. Trimming took 2 bases from V and 3 from J, leaving 14 bases between them. Written as DNA, the CDR3 is TGCAGCGTTGAAATGGTGAGTGGCGTCTACGAGCAGTACTTC. It specifies CSVEMVSGVYEQYF.

This clonotype was seen many times. The chain joins TRBV28 to TRBJ1-4; unclear D gene. With 8 bases removed from V and 0 bases from J, the gap between germline ends came to 13 bases. Germline CDR1 is MDHEN and CDR2 is SYDVKM. The CDR3 sequence is 15 residues long. CDR3 DNA: TGTGCCAGCGATGCCGCTAGGGCAACTAATGAAAAACTGTTTTTT. Translating it yields CASDAARATNEKLFF.

This chain uses TRBV4-2 with TRBJ2-7; 9 positions match TRBD2. V was pared by 0 bases and J by 4 bases, with 4 bases of the junction left unmatched. This CDR3 has 15 residues. Looked up from germline, CDR1 is LGHNA and CDR2 is YNFKEQ. This CDR3 reads CASSQEMLAGYEQYF. DNA of the CDR3: TGTGCCAGCAGCCAAGAAATGCTAGCGGGATACGAGCAGTACTTC.

This clonotype has just a few counts. V usage is TRBV6-2 or TRBV6-3 and J usage is TRBJ2-2, with 7 bases that match TRBD1. Germline CDR1 and CDR2: MNHEY and SVGEGT. The CDR3 is made up of 14 amino acids. V was pared by 5 bases and J by 4 bases, with 4 bases of the junction left unmatched. The DNA of the CDR3 is TGTGCCAGCAGTCAACGACAGGGCACCGGGGAGCTGTTTTTT. It specifies CASSQRQGTGELFF.

The gene calls are TRBV20-1 and TRBJ2-2; TRBD2 aligns across 12 bases. Germline CDR1 is DFQATT and CDR2 is SNEGSKA (reference sequence). V shed 5 bases, J shed 6 bases, and the junction held 7 bases outside the gene matches. The CDR3 extends over 15 amino acids. DNA of the CDR3: TGCAGTGCTCAGGGGCTAGCGGGGGGGCCCGGGGAGCTGTTTTTT. This translates into CSAQGLAGGPGELFF.

The chain recombines TRBV5-1 with TRBJ2-3, with a tentative D call TRBD2 (5 bases). CDR3 length: 14 amino acids. Trimming stripped 4 bases from V and 2 bases from J, with 11 bases between. The V gene's germline CDR1 is SGHRS and CDR2 YFSETQ. In DNA, the CDR3 is TGCGCCAGCAGCCCCGGGGTTACCACAGATACGCAGTATTTT. As protein: CASSPGVTTDTQYF.

The J gene is TRBJ2-3, the V gene TRBV20-1; D possibly uses TRBD1 or TRBD2 (6 bases each). Deletions cut 6 bases from V and 2 bases from J, with 15 bases between. The CDR3 has 14 amino acids. The germline CDR1 and CDR2 sequences are DFQATT and SNEGSKA (reference sequence). The CDR3 reads CSASWGASTDTQYF. CDR3 sequence (DNA): TGCAGTGCCAGCTGGGGGGCTTCCACAGATACGCAGTATTTT.

In its sample, this clonotype was seen a few times. The V call is TRBV7-9, the J call TRBJ2-5, with D tentatively TRBD2 (5 bases). CDR1 and CDR2 (germline): SEHNR, FQNEAQ (reference sequence). V lost 7 bases, J lost 5 bases, and 20 bases lay in between. CDR3 size: 15 residues. The CDR3, as DNA: TGTGCCAGCACCGCAGATAGAGGGAACGACGAGACCCAGTACTTC. Amino acids: CASTADRGNDETQYF.

This clonotype was counted at least ten times. V gene TRBV5-1 combines with J gene TRBJ2-3, with D maybe TRBD1 (7 bases). The V gene lost 4 bases and the J gene lost 1 base, with 16 bases spanning the gap. This CDR3 spans 16 amino acids. Germline values: CDR1 SGHRS, CDR2 YFSETQ. CDR3 amino acids: CASSRQTGRRTDTQYF. The CDR3 DNA reads as TGCGCCAGCAGCCGCCAGACAGGGAGGCGCACAGATACGCAGTATTTT.

In its sample, this clonotype was seen a few times. The rearrangement joins TRBV7-2 to TRBJ2-5; D unresolved. V shed 0 bases and J shed 5 bases, with 13 bases lying between them. The CDR3 extends over 15 amino acids. Germline V gene lookup returns CDR1 SGHTA and CDR2 FQGNSA. The DNA for the CDR3 is TGTGCCAGCAGCTTAGCGCGTCAGCCCAGGGAGACCCAGTACTTC. Its translation: CASSLARQPRETQYF.

CDR3 nucleotides: TGTGCCAGCAGTTATATTCGGGGGGCGAGGGAGACCCAGTACTTC. Amino acids: CASSYIRGARETQYF. The chain recombines TRBV3-1 with TRBJ2-5; a weak D match, TRBD2 (7 bases). The CDR3 spans 15 residues. Germline V gene data show CDR1 as LGHDT and CDR2 as YNNKEL (reference sequence). Trimming removed 6 bases from V and 5 bases from J, with 19 bases in between.

This clonotype showed up many times. This chain joins TRBV7-9 and TRBJ1-2; 10 positions agree with TRBD1. Per the germline V gene, CDR1 is SEHNR and CDR2 is FQNEAQ (reference sequence). V was pared by 5 bases and J by 1 base, with 4 bases of the junction left unmatched. This CDR3 region has 15 residues. CDR3 DNA: TGTGCCAGCAGCATTGGGACAGGGGTTAACTATGGCTACACCTTC. Translated, it gives CASSIGTGVNYGYTF.

This clonotype was seen a handful of times. The chain joins TRBV6-2 or TRBV6-3 to TRBJ2-6; 10 nucleotides match TRBD1. The CDR3 totals 17 residues. V shed 6 bases, J shed 4 bases, and the junction held 9 bases outside the gene matches. Germline lookup yields CDR1 MNHEY and CDR2 SVGEGT. The CDR3 region has the DNA TGTGCCAGCAGAACGGACAGGGGGAGTACCGGGGCCAACGTCCTGACTTTC. Its protein is CASRTDRGSTGANVLTF.

This clonotype was seen many times. The rearrangement joins TRBV7-6 to TRBJ1-5, with D perhaps matching TRBD1 (6 bases). The ends were cut back, 2 bases at V and 3 bases at J, with 11 bases in the middle. CDR1 SGHVS and CDR2 FNYEAQ come from the germline V gene. CDR3 length: 15 amino acids. CDR3 protein: CASSLMEGVNQPQHF. CDR3 bases: TGTGCCAGCAGCTTAATGGAGGGGGTCAATCAGCCCCAGCATTTT.

The sample holds a few counts of this clonotype. The chain carries TRBV5-6 and TRBJ1-1; 8 nucleotides align to TRBD1. The CDR3 is made up of 14 amino acids. V was clipped by 3 bases and J by 5 bases; unmatched bases: 6. Germline loops: CDR1 SGHDT, CDR2 YYEEEE. In nucleotides, the CDR3 is TGTGCCAGCAGCTATGGACAGGGAGGTACTGAAGCTTTCTTT. The encoded protein is CASSYGQGGTEAFF.

This chain uses TRBV20-1 with TRBJ1-1; 9 nucleotides agree with TRBD1. The V gene end was trimmed by 3 bases and the J gene end by 11 bases; junction bases not matched to a gene: 13. The CDR3 loop spans 14 amino acids. Germline V gene sequence: CDR1 DFQATT, CDR2 SNEGSKA (reference sequence). CDR3 region: CSASQGGQGIRAFF. CDR3 coding DNA: TGCAGTGCTAGCCAAGGGGGACAGGGTATTAGGGCTTTCTTT.

This chain connects TRBV30 to TRBJ2-1, with TRBD2 identical over 10 bases. V dropped 3 bases and J dropped 6; count of bases not matched to a gene: 5. The CDR3 has 14 amino acids. The germline gives CDR1 GTSNPN, CDR2 SVGIG (reference sequence). DNA of the CDR3: TGTGCCTGGAGAAGGCTAGCGGGGGTCAATGAGCAGTTCTTC. It codes for CAWRRLAGVNEQFF.

The V and J genes are TRBV7-9 and TRBJ2-2; D gene ambiguous. The CDR3 covers 16 residues. V lost 1 base and J lost 1, with 10 bases in between. In germline, CDR1 is SEHNR, CDR2 FQNEAQ (reference sequence). CDR3 sequence reads: CASSLEWSENTGELFF. Here the CDR3 DNA reads TGTGCCAGCAGCTTAGAGTGGTCGGAGAACACCGGGGAGCTGTTTTTT.

V gene TRBV20-1 combines with J gene TRBJ1-4; tentatively, D is TRBD1 (5 bases). V was trimmed by 6 bases and J by 5 bases, leaving 10 bases between them. The CDR3 has 12 amino acids. Per germline, CDR1 DFQATT and CDR2 SNEGSKA (reference sequence). CDR3 sequence reads: CSAQGVNEKLFF. CDR3 DNA sequence: TGCAGTGCCCAGGGTGTCAATGAAAAACTGTTTTTT.

The rearrangement joins TRBV5-1 to TRBJ2-5; no clear D gene. V shed 1 base and J shed 3 bases, with 10 bases lying between them. CDR1 is SGHRS and CDR2 is YFSETQ in the germline V gene. The CDR3 is 14 amino acids. CDR3 residues: CASSLTGREETQYF. As DNA, the CDR3 is TGCGCCAGCAGCTTGACTGGACGGGAAGAGACCCAGTACTTC.

This clonotype was counted ten times or more. The V gene is TRBV7-2, the J gene TRBJ2-3, with D possibly being TRBD2 (5 bases). The CDR3 is 12 residues long. V was shortened by 4 bases and J by 5 bases, with 7 bases between the two germline ends. Germline V lookup: CDR1 SGHTA, CDR2 FQGNSA. CDR3 protein: CASSYAGDTQYF. The CDR3 DNA sequence: TGTGCCAGCAGCTACGCGGGAGATACGCAGTATTTT.

The V gene is TRBV20-1, the J gene TRBJ1-1, with 7 bases matching TRBD1. This CDR3 contains 13 residues. CDR1 and CDR2 from the germline V gene are DFQATT and SNEGSKA (reference sequence). Trimming at V came to 8 bases and at J to 1 base, leaving 7 bases not matched to a gene. CDR3: CSWSTGKNTEAFF. CDR3 DNA: TGCAGTTGGTCGACAGGGAAGAACACTGAAGCTTTCTTT.